Described below is a single T cell receptor (beta chain) sequence and its context. The data belong to a study of blood T cell repertoires in COVID-19. In the study overall: T cells, B-cell-depleted T cells, or PBMCs provided the cDNA or gDNA that served as material.

The V and J ends lost 8 bases and 0 bases, in that order; junction bases with no gene match: 7. CDR3 size: 16 residues. The repertoire was sequenced with immunoSEQ multiplex PCR; TCRdb's copy has only in-frame clones and lacks some. The table lists about 200,000 clones, around 94% of them singletons. The V and J genes are TRBV23-1 and TRBJ2-1; 10 bases line up with TRBD1. TRBV23-1 belongs to the ORF category, with a function that is uncertain. Sample: peripheral blood. The origin of this receptor is a man aged 25-45 years with COVID-19, enrolled during active disease. The CDR3 spells CASDWTGGSSYNEQFF. The CDR3 bases are TGCGCCAGCGACTGGACAGGGGGTAGCTCCTACAATGAGCAGTTCTTC.